This T cell receptor beta chain was profiled in a study of PD-L1 blockade in urothelial cancer. Trimming cost V 4 bases and J 5 bases, with 21 bases left between them. Germline values: CDR1 SGHTA, CDR2 FQGNSA. This CDR3 is built from 17 residues. Method: immunoSEQ multiplex PCR; TCRdb's copy keeps in-frame clones and lacks some. The data contain some 87,000 clones, roughly 84% of them seen just once; the ten biggest clones take up about 2%. The sample's time point: pretreatment peripheral blood. Patients yielded 1 to 8 samples each, pretreatment and on-treatment. This TCR was recovered from a man in his sixties with urothelial cancer. V gene TRBV7-2 combines with J gene TRBJ2-1, with D possibly TRBD2 on 5 matching bases. Sequenced here: PBMCs, sampled around atezolizumab (anti-PD-L1) treatment. CDR3 protein: CASSSLQVLVSNNEQFF. The CDR3 nucleotides read TGTGCCAGCAGCTCCCTCCAGGTACTAGTCAGCAACAATGAGCAGTTCTTC.